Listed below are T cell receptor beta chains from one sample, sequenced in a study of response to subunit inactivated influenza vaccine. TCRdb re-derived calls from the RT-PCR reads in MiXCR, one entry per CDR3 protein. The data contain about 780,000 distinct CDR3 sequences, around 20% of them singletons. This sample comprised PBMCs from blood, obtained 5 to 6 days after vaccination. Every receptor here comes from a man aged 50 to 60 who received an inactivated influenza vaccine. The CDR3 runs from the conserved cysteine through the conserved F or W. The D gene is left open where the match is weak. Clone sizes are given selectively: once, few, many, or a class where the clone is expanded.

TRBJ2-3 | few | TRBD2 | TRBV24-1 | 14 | CATSDRGETDTQYF | TGTGCCACCAGTGATCGGGGGGAGACAGATACGCAGTATTTT
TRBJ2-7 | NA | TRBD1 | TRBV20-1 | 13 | CSASGDRAYEQYF | TGCAGTGCTAGTGGGGACAGAGCCTACGAGCAGTACTTC
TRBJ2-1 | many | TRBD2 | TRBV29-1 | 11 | CSVTAGLGQFF | TGCAGCGTAACAGCGGGACTCGGGCAGTTCTTC
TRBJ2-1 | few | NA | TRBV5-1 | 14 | CASGRMSSYNEQFF | TGCGCCAGCGGCCGGATGAGCTCCTACAATGAGCAGTTCTTC
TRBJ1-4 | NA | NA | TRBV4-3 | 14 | CASRMDATNEKLFF | TGCGCCAGCAGAATGGACGCAACTAATGAAAAACTGTTTTTT
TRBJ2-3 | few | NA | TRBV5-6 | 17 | CASSFMGGLTTVDTQYF | TGTGCCAGCAGCTTTATGGGGGGCCTCACTACTGTGGATACGCAGTATTTT
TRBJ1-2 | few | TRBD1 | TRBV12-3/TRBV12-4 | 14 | CASTRDRVDYGYTF | TGTGCCAGCACCCGGGACAGGGTAGACTATGGCTACACCTTC
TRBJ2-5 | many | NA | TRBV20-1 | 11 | CSAKQSETQYF | TGCAGCGCCAAGCAATCAGAGACCCAGTACTTC
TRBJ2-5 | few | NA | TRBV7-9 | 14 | CASSFSAGTETQYF | TGTGCCAGCAGCTTCTCTGCGGGAACAGAGACCCAGTACTTC
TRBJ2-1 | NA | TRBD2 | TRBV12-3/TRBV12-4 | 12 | CASSLALAEQFF | TGTGCCAGCAGTTTGGCACTAGCGGAGCAGTTCTTC
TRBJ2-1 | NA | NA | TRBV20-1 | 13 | CSATDYSYNEQFF | TGCAGTGCCACGGACTATTCATACAATGAGCAGTTCTTC
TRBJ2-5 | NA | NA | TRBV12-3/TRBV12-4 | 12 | CASSEPSATQYF | TGTGCCAGCAGCGAGCCCTCGGCGACCCAGTACTTC
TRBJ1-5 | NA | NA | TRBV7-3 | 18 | CASSYIIPGPGPDQPQHF | TGTGCCAGCAGCTACATTATTCCCGGGCCCGGCCCCGATCAGCCCCAGCATTTT
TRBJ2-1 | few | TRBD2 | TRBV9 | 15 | CASSVALAGGGEQFF | TGTGCCAGCAGCGTAGCTCTAGCGGGAGGAGGTGAGCAGTTCTTC
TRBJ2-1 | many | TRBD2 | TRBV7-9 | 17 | CASSLSVGTSGPGEQFF | TGTGCCAGCAGCTTATCGGTCGGGACTAGCGGCCCTGGTGAGCAGTTCTTC
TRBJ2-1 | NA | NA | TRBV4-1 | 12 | CASSQDGREQFF | TGCGCCAGCAGCCAAGACGGGCGAGAGCAGTTCTTC
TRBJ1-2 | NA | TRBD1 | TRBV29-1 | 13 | CSVVTGSNYGYTF | TGCAGCGTTGTGACAGGGTCCAACTATGGCTACACCTTC
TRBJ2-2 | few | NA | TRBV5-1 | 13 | CASSLEFDGELFF | TGCGCCAGCAGCTTGGAATTTGACGGGGAGCTGTTTTTT
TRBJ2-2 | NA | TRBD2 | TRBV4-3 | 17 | CASSQLRTSGNTGELFF | TGCGCCAGCAGCCAACTTCGGACTAGCGGGAATACCGGGGAGCTGTTTTTT
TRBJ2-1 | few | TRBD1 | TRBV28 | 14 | CASSRTGDYNEQFF | TGTGCCAGCAGTCGGACAGGGGACTACAATGAGCAGTTCTTC
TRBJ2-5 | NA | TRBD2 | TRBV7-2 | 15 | CASRWTSGRGETQYF | TGTGCCAGCAGGTGGACTAGCGGGAGGGGAGAGACCCAGTACTTC
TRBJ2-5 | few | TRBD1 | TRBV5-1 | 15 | CASSKYRGTGETQYF | TGCGCCAGCAGCAAATACAGGGGGACGGGAGAGACCCAGTACTTC
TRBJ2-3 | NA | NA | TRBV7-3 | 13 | CASSPKGRDTQYF | TGTGCCAGCAGCCCTAAAGGACGGGATACGCAGTATTTT
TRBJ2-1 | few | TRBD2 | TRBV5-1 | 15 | CASSPPSGPYNEQFF | TGCGCCAGCAGCCCACCTAGCGGTCCCTACAATGAGCAGTTCTTC
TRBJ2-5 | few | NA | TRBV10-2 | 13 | CASSEGTSVAQYF | TGCGCCAGCAGTGAGGGGACCTCGGTGGCCCAGTACTTC
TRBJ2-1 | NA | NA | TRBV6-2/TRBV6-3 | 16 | CASDDPRLSSYNEQFF | TGTGCCAGCGACGACCCTCGACTGAGCTCCTACAATGAGCAGTTCTTC
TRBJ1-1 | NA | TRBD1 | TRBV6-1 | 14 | CASRSTGGFTEAFF | TGTGCCAGCAGATCGACAGGGGGGTTCACTGAAGCTTTCTTT
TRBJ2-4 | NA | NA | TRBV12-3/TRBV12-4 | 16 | CASSLGGAFSKNIQYF | TGTGCCAGCAGTTTGGGGGGGGCTTTTTCCAAAAACATTCAGTACTTC
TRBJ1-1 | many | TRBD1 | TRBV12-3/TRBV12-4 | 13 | CASSLRGDTEAFF | TGTGCCAGCAGTCTCAGGGGGGACACTGAAGCTTTCTTT
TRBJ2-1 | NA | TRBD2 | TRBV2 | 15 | CASSEGLAGPAEQFF | TGTGCCAGCAGTGAGGGACTAGCAGGCCCAGCTGAGCAGTTCTTC
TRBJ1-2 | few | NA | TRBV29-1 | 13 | CSVVRGNNYGYTF | TGCAGCGTTGTACGGGGCAATAACTATGGCTACACCTTC
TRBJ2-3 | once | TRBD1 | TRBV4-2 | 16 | CASSHRTGGSPDTQYF | TGTGCCAGCAGCCACCGGACAGGGGGGTCCCCAGATACGCAGTATTTT
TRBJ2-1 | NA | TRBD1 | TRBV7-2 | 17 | CASSHKMSGQGYNEQFF | TGTGCCAGCAGCCACAAGATGTCGGGACAGGGCTACAATGAGCAGTTCTTC
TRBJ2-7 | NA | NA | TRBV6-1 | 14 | CASFGRRKPYEQYF | TGTGCCAGCTTCGGCCGGAGGAAACCCTACGAGCAGTACTTC
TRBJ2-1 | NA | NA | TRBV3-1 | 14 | CASSQESEAREQFF | TGTGCCAGCAGCCAAGAATCCGAAGCTCGGGAGCAGTTCTTC
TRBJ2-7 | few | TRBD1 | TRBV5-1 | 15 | CASSLAWGQAYEQYF | TGCGCCAGCAGCTTGGCTTGGGGACAGGCCTACGAGCAGTACTTC
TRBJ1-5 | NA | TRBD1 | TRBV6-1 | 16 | CASSELRTGKHQPQHF | TGTGCCAGCAGTGAATTACGGACAGGGAAGCATCAGCCCCAGCATTTT
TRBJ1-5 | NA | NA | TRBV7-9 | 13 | CASSGGLNQPQHF | TGTGCCAGCAGCGGGGGTCTGAATCAGCCCCAGCATTTT
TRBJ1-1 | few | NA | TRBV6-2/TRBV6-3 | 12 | CASSRQGQRAFF | TGTGCCAGCAGTCGCCAGGGACAACGGGCTTTCTTT
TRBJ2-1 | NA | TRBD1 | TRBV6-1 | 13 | CASGGQGIGEQFF | TGTGCCAGCGGAGGACAGGGTATAGGTGAGCAGTTCTTC
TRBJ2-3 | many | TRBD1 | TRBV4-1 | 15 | CASRQQTGFQDTQYF | TGCGCCAGCAGGCAACAGACAGGGTTCCAAGATACGCAGTATTTT
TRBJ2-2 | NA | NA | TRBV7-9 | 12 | CASVSGTGELFF | TGTGCCAGCGTGTCGGGCACCGGGGAGCTGTTTTTT